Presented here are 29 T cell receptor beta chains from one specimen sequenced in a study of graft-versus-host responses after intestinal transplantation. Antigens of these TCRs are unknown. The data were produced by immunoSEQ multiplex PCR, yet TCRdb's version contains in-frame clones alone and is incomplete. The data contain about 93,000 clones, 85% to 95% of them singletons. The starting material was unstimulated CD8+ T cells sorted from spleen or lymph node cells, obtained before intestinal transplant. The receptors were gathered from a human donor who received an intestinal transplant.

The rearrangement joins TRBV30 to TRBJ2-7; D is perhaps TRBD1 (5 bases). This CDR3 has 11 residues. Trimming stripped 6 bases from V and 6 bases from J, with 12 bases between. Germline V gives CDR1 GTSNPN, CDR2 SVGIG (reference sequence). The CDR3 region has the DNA TGTGCCTGCACCAGGGCAGGCGAGCAGTACTTC. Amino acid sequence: CACTRAGEQYF.

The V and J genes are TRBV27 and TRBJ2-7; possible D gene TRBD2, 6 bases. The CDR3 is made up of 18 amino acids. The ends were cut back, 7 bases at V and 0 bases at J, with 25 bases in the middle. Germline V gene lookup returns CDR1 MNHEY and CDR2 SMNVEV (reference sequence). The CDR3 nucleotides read TGTGCCAGCAAATGGGCGGCGGGATCCTTATACAGCTCCTACGAGCAGTACTTC. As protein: CASKWAAGSLYSSYEQYF.

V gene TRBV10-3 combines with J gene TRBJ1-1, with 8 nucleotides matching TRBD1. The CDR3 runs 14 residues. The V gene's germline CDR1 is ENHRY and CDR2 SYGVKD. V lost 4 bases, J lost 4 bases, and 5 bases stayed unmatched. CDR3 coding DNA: TGTGCCATCAGTGCGGGAACAGGGGGCACTGAAGCTTTCTTT. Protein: CAISAGTGGTEAFF.

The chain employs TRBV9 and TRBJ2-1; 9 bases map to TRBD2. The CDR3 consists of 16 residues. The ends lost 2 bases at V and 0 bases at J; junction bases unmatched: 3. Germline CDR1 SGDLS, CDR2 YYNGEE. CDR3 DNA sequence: TGTGCCAGCAGCGTTGGTAGCGGGGGCTCCTACAATGAGCAGTTCTTC. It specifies CASSVGSGGSYNEQFF.

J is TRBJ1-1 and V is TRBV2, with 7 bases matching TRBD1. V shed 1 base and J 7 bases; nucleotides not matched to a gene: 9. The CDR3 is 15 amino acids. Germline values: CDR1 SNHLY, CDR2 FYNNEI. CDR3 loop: CASSEGQGDYFEAFF. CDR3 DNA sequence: TGTGCCAGCAGTGAAGGACAGGGTGACTACTTTGAAGCTTTCTTT.

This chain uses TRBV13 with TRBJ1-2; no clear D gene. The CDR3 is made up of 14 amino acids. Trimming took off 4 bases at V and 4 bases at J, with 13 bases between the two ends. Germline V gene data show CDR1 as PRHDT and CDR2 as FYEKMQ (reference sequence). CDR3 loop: CASSSVGIAYGYTF. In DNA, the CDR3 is TGTGCCAGCAGCTCAGTCGGGATCGCCTATGGCTACACCTTC.

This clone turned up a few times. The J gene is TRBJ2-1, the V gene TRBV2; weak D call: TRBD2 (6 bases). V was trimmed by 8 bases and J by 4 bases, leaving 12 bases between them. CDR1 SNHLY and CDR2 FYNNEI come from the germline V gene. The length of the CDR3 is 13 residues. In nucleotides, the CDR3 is TGTGCCAGCGGGCTGGGGACTTACAATGAGCAGTTCTTC. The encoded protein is CASGLGTYNEQFF.

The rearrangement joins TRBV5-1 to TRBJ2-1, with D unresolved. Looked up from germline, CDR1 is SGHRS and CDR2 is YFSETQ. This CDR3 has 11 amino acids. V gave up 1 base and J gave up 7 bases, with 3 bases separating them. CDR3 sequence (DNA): TGCGCCAGCAGCTTGACAAATGAGCAGTTCTTC. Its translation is CASSLTNEQFF.

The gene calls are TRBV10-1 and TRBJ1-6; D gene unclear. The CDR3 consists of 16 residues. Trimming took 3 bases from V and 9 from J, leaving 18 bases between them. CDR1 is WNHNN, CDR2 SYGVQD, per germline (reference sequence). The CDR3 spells CASSDGGSPRPSPLHF. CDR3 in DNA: TGCGCCAGCAGTGATGGAGGGTCACCTAGACCTTCACCCCTCCACTTT.

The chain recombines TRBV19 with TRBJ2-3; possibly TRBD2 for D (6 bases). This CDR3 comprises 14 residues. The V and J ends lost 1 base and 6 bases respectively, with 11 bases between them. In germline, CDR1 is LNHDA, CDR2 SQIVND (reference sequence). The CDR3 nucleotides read TGTGCCAGTAGTATAGCGGGAGTAGGTGATACGCAGTATTTT. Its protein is CASSIAGVGDTQYF.

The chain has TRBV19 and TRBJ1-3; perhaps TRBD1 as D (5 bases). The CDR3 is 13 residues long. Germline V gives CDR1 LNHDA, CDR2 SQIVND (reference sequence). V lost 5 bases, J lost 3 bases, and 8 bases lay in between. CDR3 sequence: CASSWGVGNTIYF. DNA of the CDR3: TGTGCCAGTAGTTGGGGCGTTGGAAACACCATATATTTT. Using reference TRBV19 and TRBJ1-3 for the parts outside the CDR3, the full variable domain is DGGITQSPKYLFRKEGQNVTLSCEQNLNHDAMYWYRQDPGQGLRLIYYSQIVNDFQKGDIAEGYSVSREKKESFPLTVTSAQKNPTAFYLCASSWGVGNTIYFGEGSWLTVV.

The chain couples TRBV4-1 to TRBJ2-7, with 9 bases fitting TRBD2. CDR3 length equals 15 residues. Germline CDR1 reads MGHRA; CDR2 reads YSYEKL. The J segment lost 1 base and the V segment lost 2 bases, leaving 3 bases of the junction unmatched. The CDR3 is CASSQIAGESYEQYF. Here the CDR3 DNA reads TGCGCCAGCAGCCAAATAGCGGGGGAATCCTACGAGCAGTACTTC.

CDR3 DNA sequence: TGCGCCAGCAGCTTGTTAGGGAGGACCTATAATTCACCCCTCCACTTT. Amino acids: CASSLLGRTYNSPLHF. The rearrangement links TRBV5-1 to TRBJ1-6; D is undetermined. CDR1 and CDR2 from the germline V gene are SGHRS and YFSETQ. The CDR3 spans 16 residues. V was shortened by 1 base and J by 2 bases, with 10 bases between the two germline ends. Together with reference TRBV5-1 and TRBJ1-6, the CDR3 gives the full variable domain: KAGVTQTPRYLIKTRGQQVTLSCSPISGHRSVSWYQQTPGQGLQFLFEYFSETQRNKGNFPGRFSGRQFSNSRSEMNVSTLELGDSALYLCASSLLGRTYNSPLHFGNGTRLTVT.

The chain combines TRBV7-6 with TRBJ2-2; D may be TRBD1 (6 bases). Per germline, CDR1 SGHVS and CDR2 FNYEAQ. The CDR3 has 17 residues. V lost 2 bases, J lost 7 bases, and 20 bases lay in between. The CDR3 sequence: CASSLPRGTPLGGELFF. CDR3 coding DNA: TGTGCCAGCAGCTTACCGAGGGGGACACCTCTTGGCGGGGAGCTGTTTTTT.

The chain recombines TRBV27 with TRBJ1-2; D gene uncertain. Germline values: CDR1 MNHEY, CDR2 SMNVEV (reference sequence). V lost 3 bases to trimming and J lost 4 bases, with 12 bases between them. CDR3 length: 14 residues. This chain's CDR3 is CASSLGSGVYGYTF. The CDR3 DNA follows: TGTGCCAGCAGTTTGGGCAGCGGGGTCTATGGCTACACCTTC.

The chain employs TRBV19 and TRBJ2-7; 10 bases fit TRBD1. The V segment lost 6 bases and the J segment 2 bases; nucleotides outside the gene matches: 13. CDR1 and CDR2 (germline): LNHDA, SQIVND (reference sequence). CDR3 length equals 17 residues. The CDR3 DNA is TGTGCCAGTAGCCGCGTTGTCGGGACAGGGGAAACCTACGAGCAGTACTTC. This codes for CASSRVVGTGETYEQYF.

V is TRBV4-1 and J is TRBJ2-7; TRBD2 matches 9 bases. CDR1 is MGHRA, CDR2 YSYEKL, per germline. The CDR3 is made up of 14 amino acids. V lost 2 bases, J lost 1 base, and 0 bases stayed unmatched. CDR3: CASSQSGRSYEQYF. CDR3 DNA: TGCGCCAGCAGCCAAAGCGGGAGGTCCTACGAGCAGTACTTC.

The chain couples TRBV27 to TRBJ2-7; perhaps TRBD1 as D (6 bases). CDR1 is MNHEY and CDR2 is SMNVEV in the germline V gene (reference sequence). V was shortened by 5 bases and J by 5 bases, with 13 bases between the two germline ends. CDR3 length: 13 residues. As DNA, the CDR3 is TGTGCCAGCAGTCTCAGGACAGAGGACGAGCAGTACTTC. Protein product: CASSLRTEDEQYF.

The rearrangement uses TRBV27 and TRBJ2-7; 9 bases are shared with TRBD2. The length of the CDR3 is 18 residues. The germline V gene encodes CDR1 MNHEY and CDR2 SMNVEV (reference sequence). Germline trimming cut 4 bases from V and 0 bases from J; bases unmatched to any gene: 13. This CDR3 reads CASSYPGLAGVLSYEQYF. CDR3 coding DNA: TGTGCCAGCAGTTACCCCGGATTAGCGGGAGTACTCTCCTACGAGCAGTACTTC.

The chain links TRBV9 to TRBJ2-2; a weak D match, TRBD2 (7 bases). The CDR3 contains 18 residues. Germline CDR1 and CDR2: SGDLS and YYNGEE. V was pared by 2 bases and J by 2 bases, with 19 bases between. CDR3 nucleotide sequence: TGTGCCAGCAGCGTTCCTGCCTCGGGGGGCCCCAACACCGGGGAGCTGTTTTTT. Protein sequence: CASSVPASGGPNTGELFF. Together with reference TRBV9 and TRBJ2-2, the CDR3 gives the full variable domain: DSGVTQTPKHLITATGQRVTLRCSPRSGDLSVYWYQQSLDQGLQFLIQYYNGEERAKGNILERFSAQQFPDLHSELNLSSLELGDSALYFCASSVPASGGPNTGELFFGEGSRLTVL.

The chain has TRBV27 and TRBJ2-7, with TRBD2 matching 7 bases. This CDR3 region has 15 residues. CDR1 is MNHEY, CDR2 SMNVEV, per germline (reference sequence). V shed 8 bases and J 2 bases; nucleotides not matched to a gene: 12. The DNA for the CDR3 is TGTGCCAGCCGCACCGGAGCGGGGCCTACCTACGAGCAGTACTTC. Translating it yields CASRTGAGPTYEQYF.

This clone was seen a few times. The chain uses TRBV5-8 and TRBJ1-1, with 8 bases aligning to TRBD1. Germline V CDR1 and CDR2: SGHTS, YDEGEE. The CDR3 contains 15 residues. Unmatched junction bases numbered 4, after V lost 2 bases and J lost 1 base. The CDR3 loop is CASSFLQGGNTEAFF. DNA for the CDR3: TGTGCCAGCAGCTTTCTACAGGGGGGGAACACTGAAGCTTTCTTT.

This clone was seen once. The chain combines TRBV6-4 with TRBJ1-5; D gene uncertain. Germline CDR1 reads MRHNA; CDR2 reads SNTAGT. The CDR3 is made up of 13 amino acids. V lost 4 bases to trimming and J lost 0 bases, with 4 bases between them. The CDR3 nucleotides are TGTGCCAGCAGTGCAGATAGCAATCAGCCCCAGCATTTT. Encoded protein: CASSADSNQPQHF.

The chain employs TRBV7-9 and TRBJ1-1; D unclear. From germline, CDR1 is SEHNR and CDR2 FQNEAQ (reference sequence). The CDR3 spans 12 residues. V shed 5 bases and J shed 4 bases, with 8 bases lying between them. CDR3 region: CASSLGSTEAFF. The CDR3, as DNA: TGTGCCAGCAGCCTCGGGAGCACTGAAGCTTTCTTT.

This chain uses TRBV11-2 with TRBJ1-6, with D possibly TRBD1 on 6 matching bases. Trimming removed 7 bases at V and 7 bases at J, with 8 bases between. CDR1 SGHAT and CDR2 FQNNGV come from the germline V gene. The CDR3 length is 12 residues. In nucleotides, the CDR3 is TGTGCCAGCAACAGGGAGAATTCACCCCTCCACTTT. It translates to CASNRENSPLHF. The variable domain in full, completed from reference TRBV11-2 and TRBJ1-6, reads EAGVAQSPRYKIIEKRQSVAFWCNPISGHATLYWYQQILGQGPKLLIQFQNNGVVDDSQLPKDRFSAERLKGVDSTLKIQPAKLEDSAVYLCASNRENSPLHFGNGTRLTVT.

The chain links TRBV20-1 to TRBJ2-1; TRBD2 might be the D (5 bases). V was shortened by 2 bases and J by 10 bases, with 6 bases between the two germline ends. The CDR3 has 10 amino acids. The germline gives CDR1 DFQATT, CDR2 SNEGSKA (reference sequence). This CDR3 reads CSARPGEQFF. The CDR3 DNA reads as TGCAGTGCTAGACCGGGGGAGCAGTTCTTC.

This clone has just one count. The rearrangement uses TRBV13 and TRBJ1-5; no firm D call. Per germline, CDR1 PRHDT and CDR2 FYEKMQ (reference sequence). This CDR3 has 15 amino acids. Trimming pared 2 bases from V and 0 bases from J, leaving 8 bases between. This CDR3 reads CASSLSILSNQPQHF. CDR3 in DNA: TGTGCCAGCAGCTTAAGTATACTTAGCAATCAGCCCCAGCATTTT.

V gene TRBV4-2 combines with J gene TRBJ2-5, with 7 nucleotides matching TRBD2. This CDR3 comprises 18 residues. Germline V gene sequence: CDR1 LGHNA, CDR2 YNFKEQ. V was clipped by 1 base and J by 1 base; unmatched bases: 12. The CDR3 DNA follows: TGTGCCAGCAGCCAAGGACCTGAGAGAAGCGGGACCCAAGAGACCCAGTACTTC. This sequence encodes CASSQGPERSGTQETQYF.

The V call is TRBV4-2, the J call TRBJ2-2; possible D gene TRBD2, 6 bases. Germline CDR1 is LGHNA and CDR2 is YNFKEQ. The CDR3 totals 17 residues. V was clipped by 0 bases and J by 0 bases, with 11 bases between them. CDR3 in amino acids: CASSQDIAVANTGELFF. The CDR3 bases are TGTGCCAGCAGCCAAGATATAGCGGTCGCGAACACCGGGGAGCTGTTTTTT.